This is a list of T cell receptor beta chains from one sample in a study of identical twins. From the 5' RACE reads, TCRdb called clonotypes with MiXCR, one entry per CDR3 protein. The repertoire consists of some 1,700,000 distinct CDR3 sequences, with about 32% occurring once and the leading ten covering under 0.35%. The sample consisted of cord blood. The receptors were gathered from a newborn girl in good health. Each CDR3 is given with its conserved first and last residue. Fields, in order: J gene, D gene, clone size, V gene, CDR3 protein, CDR3 DNA. The D gene is left open where the match is weak. The listing skips clone size in some rows; elsewhere it reads once, few, many or a size class.

j_gene: TRBJ2-7
d_gene: .
abundance: few
v_gene: TRBV5-6
CDR3aa: CASSLDTGYEQYF
CDR3nt: TGTGCCAGCAGCTTGGATACTGGATACGAGCAGTACTTC

j_gene: TRBJ1-1
d_gene: TRBD1
abundance: .
v_gene: TRBV7-2
CDR3aa: CASSLALGQGVEAFF
CDR3nt: TGTGCCAGCAGCTTAGCGCTGGGACAGGGGGTTGAAGCTTTCTTT

j_gene: TRBJ1-1
d_gene: .
abundance: .
v_gene: TRBV6-1
CDR3aa: CASSEAGRGGEAFF
CDR3nt: TGTGCCAGCAGTGAAGCAGGGAGGGGAGGTGAAGCTTTCTTT

j_gene: TRBJ2-3
d_gene: .
abundance: .
v_gene: TRBV29-1
CDR3aa: CSVGYARIKDMQYF
CDR3nt: TGCAGCGTTGGTTATGCCCGGATAAAAGATATGCAGTATTTT

j_gene: TRBJ2-7
d_gene: TRBD2
abundance: .
v_gene: TRBV20-1
CDR3aa: CSASGRAVNEQYF
CDR3nt: TGCAGTGCTAGCGGGAGGGCCGTCAATGAGCAGTACTTC

j_gene: TRBJ2-7
d_gene: .
abundance: .
v_gene: TRBV27
CDR3aa: CASSLWGIVDEQYF
CDR3nt: TGTGCCAGCAGTTTGTGGGGGATCGTTGACGAGCAGTACTTC

j_gene: TRBJ2-2
d_gene: TRBD2
abundance: .
v_gene: TRBV6-5
CDR3aa: CASSRGLERTGELFF
CDR3nt: TGTGCCAGCAGCAGGGGACTAGAAAGGACCGGGGAGCTGTTTTTT

j_gene: TRBJ2-7
d_gene: .
abundance: few
v_gene: TRBV12-3/TRBV12-4
CDR3aa: CASSSRQIRSYEQYF
CDR3nt: TGTGCCAGCAGTTCCCGTCAAATCCGCTCCTACGAGCAGTACTTC

j_gene: TRBJ2-3
d_gene: TRBD2
abundance: .
v_gene: TRBV7-2
CDR3aa: CASSSLEAGDTDTQYF
CDR3nt: TGTGCCAGCAGCTCTCTTGAAGCGGGGGACACAGATACGCAGTATTTT

j_gene: TRBJ1-5
d_gene: .
abundance: .
v_gene: TRBV3-1
CDR3aa: CASSQGIFSTGQGGSSNQPQHF
CDR3nt: TGTGCCAGCAGCCAAGGAATTTTCTCTACTGGGCAGGGAGGCTCCAGCAATCAGCCCCAGCATTTT

j_gene: TRBJ1-1
d_gene: .
abundance: .
v_gene: TRBV18
CDR3aa: CASSPDEMGTEAFF
CDR3nt: TGTGCCAGCTCACCAGACGAGATGGGGACTGAAGCTTTCTTT

j_gene: TRBJ2-7
d_gene: .
abundance: few
v_gene: TRBV20-1
CDR3aa: CSARPIQRYEQYF
CDR3nt: TGCAGTGCAAGGCCTATCCAGCGGTACGAGCAGTACTTC

j_gene: TRBJ2-3
d_gene: TRBD2
abundance: once
v_gene: TRBV12-3/TRBV12-4
CDR3aa: CASRKSGISTDTQYF
CDR3nt: TGTGCCAGCAGGAAAAGCGGGATTAGCACAGATACGCAGTATTTT

j_gene: TRBJ2-3
d_gene: .
abundance: .
v_gene: TRBV12-3/TRBV12-4
CDR3aa: CASSKLSTDAEYF
CDR3nt: TGTGCCAGCAGCAAACTTAGCACAGATGCGGAGTATTTT

j_gene: TRBJ2-7
d_gene: TRBD2
abundance: many
v_gene: TRBV4-2
CDR3aa: CASSQNARTSATSYEQYF
CDR3nt: TGTGCCAGCAGCCAAAACGCACGGACTAGCGCCACCTCCTACGAGCAGTACTTC

j_gene: TRBJ2-1
d_gene: .
abundance: .
v_gene: TRBV20-1
CDR3aa: CSAVGDYEHFF
CDR3nt: TGCAGTGCCGTGGGAGACTATGAGCACTTCTTC

j_gene: TRBJ1-6
d_gene: TRBD1
abundance: few
v_gene: TRBV20-1
CDR3aa: CSADRVGSYNSPLHF
CDR3nt: TGCAGTGCTGACAGGGTGGGCTCCTATAATTCACCCCTCCACTTT

j_gene: TRBJ1-5
d_gene: .
abundance: .
v_gene: TRBV4-2
CDR3aa: CASNQERQGNQPQHF
CDR3nt: TGTGCCAGCAACCAAGAAAGGCAGGGCAATCAGCCCCAGCATTTT

j_gene: TRBJ2-5
d_gene: .
abundance: few
v_gene: TRBV20-1
CDR3aa: CSASRDNNEQYF
CDR3nt: TGCAGTGCTAGTAGGGACAACAATGAGCAGTACTTC

j_gene: TRBJ2-3
d_gene: TRBD2
abundance: few
v_gene: TRBV9
CDR3aa: CASSVATRASGRGTQYF
CDR3nt: TGTGCCAGCAGCGTAGCTACCAGGGCTAGCGGGAGGGGTACGCAGTATTTT

j_gene: TRBJ1-6
d_gene: TRBD1
abundance: .
v_gene: TRBV11-2
CDR3aa: CASSLRSRGNNSPLHF
CDR3nt: TGTGCCAGCAGCTTGCGAAGCAGGGGGAATAATTCACCCCTCCACTTT

j_gene: TRBJ1-4
d_gene: TRBD1
abundance: .
v_gene: TRBV5-1
CDR3aa: CASSEGQPKGEKLFF
CDR3nt: TGCGCCAGCAGCGAGGGACAGCCCAAGGGGGAAAAACTGTTTTTT

j_gene: TRBJ2-3
d_gene: .
abundance: few
v_gene: TRBV28
CDR3aa: CASSLAGAPNTDTQYF
CDR3nt: TGTGCCAGCAGTTTGGCAGGGGCTCCCAACACAGATACGCAGTATTTT

j_gene: TRBJ2-3
d_gene: .
abundance: .
v_gene: TRBV28
CDR3aa: CASSIHSSTDTQYF
CDR3nt: TGTGCCAGCAGTATACACTCTAGCACAGATACGCAGTATTTT

j_gene: TRBJ2-7
d_gene: TRBD2
abundance: once
v_gene: TRBV20-1
CDR3aa: CSASSSGRLYEQYF
CDR3nt: TGCAGTGCTAGTTCTAGCGGGAGGCTCTACGAGCAGTACTTC

j_gene: TRBJ1-2
d_gene: TRBD1
abundance: few
v_gene: TRBV29-1
CDR3aa: CSVGRGQGDYGYTF
CDR3nt: TGCAGCGTTGGCAGGGGACAGGGGGACTATGGCTACACCTTC